The 2 T cell receptor beta chains in this list originate from one sample, sequenced in a study of blood T cell repertoires in COVID-19. The assay was immunoSEQ multiplex PCR, and TCRdb's table has in-frame clones only and misses some. The repertoire has some 360,000 clones, around 87% of them found once; the top ten carry approximately 2.5%. Sequencing was done on a sample of peripheral blood. These receptors came from a woman in her sixties with COVID-19, enrolled during active disease.

The CDR3 loop reads CASNSLRSQPQHF. The CDR3 DNA is TGTGCCAGTAACAGCCTAAGGTCCCAGCCCCAGCATTTT. This chain uses TRBV19 with TRBJ1-5; D is uncertain. CDR3 length equals 13 residues. The germline gives CDR1 LNHDA, CDR2 SQIVND (reference sequence). V was clipped by 7 bases and J by 7 bases, with 14 bases between them.

This clone was observed a few times. The chain is built from TRBV27 and TRBJ1-1, with unresolved D. Germline V gene lookup returns CDR1 MNHEY and CDR2 SMNVEV (reference sequence). The V end was cut by 2 bases, the J end by 1 base, with 14 bases between. The CDR3 covers 16 residues. As DNA, the CDR3 is TGTGCCAGCAGTTTACTGGGCTTGCGAGAGAACACTGAAGCTTTCTTT. Translation: CASSLLGLRENTEAFF.